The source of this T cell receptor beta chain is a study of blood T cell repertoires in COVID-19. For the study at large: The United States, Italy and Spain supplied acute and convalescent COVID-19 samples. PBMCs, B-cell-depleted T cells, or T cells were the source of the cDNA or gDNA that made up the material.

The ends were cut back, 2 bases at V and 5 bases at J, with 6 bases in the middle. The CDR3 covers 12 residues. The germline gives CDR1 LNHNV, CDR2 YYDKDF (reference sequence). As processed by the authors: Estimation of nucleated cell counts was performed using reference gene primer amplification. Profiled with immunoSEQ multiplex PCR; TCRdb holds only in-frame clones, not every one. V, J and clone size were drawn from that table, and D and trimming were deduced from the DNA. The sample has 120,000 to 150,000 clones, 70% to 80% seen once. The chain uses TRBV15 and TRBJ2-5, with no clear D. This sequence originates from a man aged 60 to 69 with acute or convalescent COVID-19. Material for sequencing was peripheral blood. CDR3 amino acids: CATSRPRETQYF. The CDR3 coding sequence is TGTGCCACCAGCAGACCTAGGGAGACCCAGTACTTC.